A selection of T cell receptor beta chains follows, all from one sample in a study of cytomegalovirus exposure and HLA in healthy donors. Generated by immunoSEQ multiplex PCR, the TCRdb table keeps only in-frame clones and is missing some. The data hold some 150,000 clones, with approximately 78% observed a single time. The sample taken for sequencing was PBMCs. The receptors stem from a male donor in good health and CMV-seronegative. CDR3s include the opening cysteine and the closing phenylalanine or tryptophan. Fields, in order: V gene, J gene, clone size, CDR3 protein. Size tells how often a clone was seen (once, few, many) or the class of an expanded clone, and some rows leave it out.

v_call: TRBV7-2; j_call: TRBJ1-2; clone_size: NA; cdr3_aa: CASSLAGQGYGYTF
v_call: TRBV7-3; j_call: TRBJ1-1; clone_size: NA; cdr3_aa: CASSLGGTGPFF
v_call: TRBV4-1; j_call: TRBJ2-7; clone_size: NA; cdr3_aa: CASSQEGAGKGEQYF
v_call: TRBV5-6; j_call: TRBJ2-5; clone_size: NA; cdr3_aa: CASSRDRGLQETQYF
v_call: TRBV9; j_call: TRBJ2-3; clone_size: NA; cdr3_aa: CASSAEGLAVDTQYF
v_call: TRBV7-8; j_call: TRBJ2-7; clone_size: NA; cdr3_aa: CASSLAAYSYEQYF
v_call: TRBV27; j_call: TRBJ2-7; clone_size: few; cdr3_aa: CASSLGRQGQQYF
v_call: TRBV2; j_call: TRBJ1-2; clone_size: NA; cdr3_aa: CASTWTGDPYGYTF
v_call: TRBV20-1; j_call: TRBJ2-5; clone_size: NA; cdr3_aa: CSASREETQYF
v_call: TRBV7-9; j_call: TRBJ2-7; clone_size: NA; cdr3_aa: CASSQRGSYEQYF
v_call: TRBV11-3; j_call: TRBJ1-5; clone_size: NA; cdr3_aa: CAPEGRVGQPQHF
v_call: TRBV6-1; j_call: TRBJ1-4; clone_size: NA; cdr3_aa: CASREGTGGWGKLFF
v_call: TRBV28; j_call: TRBJ2-1; clone_size: NA; cdr3_aa: CASRTGLYNEQFF
v_call: TRBV2; j_call: TRBJ2-2; clone_size: NA; cdr3_aa: CASSVQSGTGELFF
v_call: TRBV4-1; j_call: TRBJ2-5; clone_size: NA; cdr3_aa: CASSRQGVQETQYF
v_call: TRBV28; j_call: TRBJ2-7; clone_size: NA; cdr3_aa: CASSATSGSEQYF
v_call: TRBV25-1; j_call: TRBJ1-2; clone_size: NA; cdr3_aa: CASSEYGTGEGINYGYTF
v_call: TRBV6-1; j_call: TRBJ1-6; clone_size: NA; cdr3_aa: CASIRDRYNSPLHF
v_call: TRBV5-5; j_call: TRBJ1-1; clone_size: few; cdr3_aa: CASSFPGNTEAFF
v_call: TRBV7-8; j_call: TRBJ2-7; clone_size: NA; cdr3_aa: CASSLGTGGSYEQYF
v_call: TRBV4-3; j_call: TRBJ1-1; clone_size: NA; cdr3_aa: CASSRIGGYTEAFF
v_call: TRBV4-2; j_call: TRBJ2-1; clone_size: few; cdr3_aa: CASSQGLRNEQFF
v_call: TRBV7-7; j_call: TRBJ1-3; clone_size: NA; cdr3_aa: CASSLDGSSGNTIYF